Sequencing of this TCR beta chain was carried out in a study of shared clonotypes between healthy human individuals. TCRdb's copy holds only in-frame clones and misses some; the assay was immunoSEQ multiplex PCR. This table holds 950,000 to 1,300,000 clones, about 70% found once. V was cut by 6 bases and J by 6 bases, with 14 bases left in between. Per germline, CDR1 MRHNA and CDR2 SNTAGT. The CDR3 totals 13 residues. This sequence originates from a man aged 18 to 30 in good health. The J gene is TRBJ1-2, the V gene TRBV6-4; D remains ambiguous. The material sequenced was memory CD4+ T cells sorted from blood. The subset was: CD45RA-negative fraction. CDR3 sequence (DNA): TGTGCCAGCAGCGCTCGTAAGGGTGATGGCTACACCTTC. It specifies CASSARKGDGYTF.